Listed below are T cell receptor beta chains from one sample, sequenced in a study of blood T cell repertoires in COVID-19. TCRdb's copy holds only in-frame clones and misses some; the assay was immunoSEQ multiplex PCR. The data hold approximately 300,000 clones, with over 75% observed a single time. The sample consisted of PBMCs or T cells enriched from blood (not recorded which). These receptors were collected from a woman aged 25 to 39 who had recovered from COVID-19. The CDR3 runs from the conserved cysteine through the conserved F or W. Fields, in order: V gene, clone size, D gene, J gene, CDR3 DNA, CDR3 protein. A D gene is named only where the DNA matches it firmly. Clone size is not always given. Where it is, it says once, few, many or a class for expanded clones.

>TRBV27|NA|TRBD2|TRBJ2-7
TGTGCCAGCAGTTTACTGCCTAGCGGGAGTTCCCGGGAGCAGTACTTC
CASSLLPSGSSREQYF
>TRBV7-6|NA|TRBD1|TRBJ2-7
TGTGCCAGCAGCTTAGCCAGGGGGTACGTTAGCTACGAGCAGTACTTC
CASSLARGYVSYEQYF
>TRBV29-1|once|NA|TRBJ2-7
TGCAGCGTTCGAAGGAACAGCCGTGGAGGAGAGCAGTACTTC
CSVRRNSRGGEQYF
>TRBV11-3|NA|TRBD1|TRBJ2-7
TGTGCCAGCAGCATCAGGGGGTACGAGCAGTACTTC
CASSIRGYEQYF
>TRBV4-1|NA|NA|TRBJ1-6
TGCGCCAGCAGCCAAGCTGGTTTAGAATTTAATTCACCCCTCCACTTT
CASSQAGLEFNSPLHF
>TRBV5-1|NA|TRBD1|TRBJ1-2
TGCGCCAGCAGGAGGACAGGGGACTATGGCTACACCTTC
CASRRTGDYGYTF
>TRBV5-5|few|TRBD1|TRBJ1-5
TGTGCCAGCAGCTTGGACAGGGGGCTAAATCAGCCCCAGCATTTT
CASSLDRGLNQPQHF
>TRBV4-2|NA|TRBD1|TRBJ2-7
TGTGCCAGCAGCCTCGTTTCCCGCAGGGGGTACGAGCAGTACTTC
CASSLVSRRGYEQYF
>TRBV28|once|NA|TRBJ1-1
TGTGCCAGCAGTTTTACCACTGACAGGCTGAACACTGAAGCTTTCTTT
CASSFTTDRLNTEAFF
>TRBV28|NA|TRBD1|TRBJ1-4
TGTGCCAGCACCTCACACAGGGGAGGTGAAAAACTGTTTTTT
CASTSHRGGEKLFF
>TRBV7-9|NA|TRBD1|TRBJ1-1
TGTGCCAGCAGAGGCAGGGGGCATCTTGGGTTCACTGAAGCTTTCTTT
CASRGRGHLGFTEAFF
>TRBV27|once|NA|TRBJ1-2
TGTGCCAGCAGTGGAGTTGGGGGTGGTGGGGGCGGCTATGGCTACACCTTC
CASSGVGGGGGGYGYTF
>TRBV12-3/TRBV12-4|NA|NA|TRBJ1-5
TGTGCCAGCAGGCCGGGGGGGCAGCCCCAGCATTTT
CASRPGGQPQHF
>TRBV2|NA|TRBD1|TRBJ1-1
TGTGCCACCCTCGGGGACAGGCCCGCCTCTGAAGCTTTCTTT
CATLGDRPASEAFF
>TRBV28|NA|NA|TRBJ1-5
TGTGCCAGCAGTGGAGGTCAGCCCCAGCATTTT
CASSGGQPQHF
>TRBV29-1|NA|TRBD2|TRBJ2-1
TGCAGCGTCGAAGCGGGAGTACTGTTCTTC
CSVEAGVLFF
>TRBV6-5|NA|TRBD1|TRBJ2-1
TGTGCCAGCAGTTACACTCCGACAGGGAAAGGGGATGAGCAGTTCTTC
CASSYTPTGKGDEQFF
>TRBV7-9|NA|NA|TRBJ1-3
TGTGCCGCGGGGAGGGCTTCGGGAAACACCATATATTTT
CAAGRASGNTIYF
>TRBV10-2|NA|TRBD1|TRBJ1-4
TGCGCCAGCAGTGACCCGACAGGGGTTCAGGAAAAACTGTTTTTT
CASSDPTGVQEKLFF
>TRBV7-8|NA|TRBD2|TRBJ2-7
TGTGCCAGCAGCTTAGCCCCTCGACTAGCTTTAGCCTACGAGCAGTACTTC
CASSLAPRLALAYEQYF
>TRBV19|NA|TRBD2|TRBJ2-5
TGTGCCAGTACGCCTACTCCGGGACTAGAGGTAGAGACCCAGTACTTC
CASTPTPGLEVETQYF
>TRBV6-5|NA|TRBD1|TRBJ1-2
TGTGCCAGCAGTACCGACAGGGGAGACGGCTACACCTTC
CASSTDRGDGYTF
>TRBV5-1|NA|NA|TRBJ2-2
TGCGCCAGCAGCTTGGGACAAAGGACCGGGGAGCTGTTTTTT
CASSLGQRTGELFF
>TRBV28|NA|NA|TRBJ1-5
TGTGCCAGCAGTTTTGACCAGGGCAGCCAGCCCCAGCATTTT
CASSFDQGSQPQHF
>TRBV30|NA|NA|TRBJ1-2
TGTGCCTGGAGACCGCTTGGGGGGAGGAGGTATGGCTACACCTTC
CAWRPLGGRRYGYTF
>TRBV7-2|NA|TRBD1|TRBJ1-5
TGTGCCAGCAGCCGGAGGGGGACAGGGGGTAGCAATCAGCCCCAGCATTTT
CASSRRGTGGSNQPQHF
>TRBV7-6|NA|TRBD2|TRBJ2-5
TGTGCCAGCAGCCCTAGCGGGAGGGCCTGGGAGACCCAGTACTTC
CASSPSGRAWETQYF
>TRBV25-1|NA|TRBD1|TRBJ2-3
TGTGCCAGCAGTGATCAACAGGGGGCGAGCACAGATACGCAGTATTTT
CASSDQQGASTDTQYF
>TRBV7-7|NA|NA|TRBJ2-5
TGTGCCAGCAGCTACACCGGGGGACAAGAGACCCAGTACTTC
CASSYTGGQETQYF
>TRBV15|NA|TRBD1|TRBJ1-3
TGTGCCACCAGCAACAGGGGACCTGGAAACACCATATATTTT
CATSNRGPGNTIYF
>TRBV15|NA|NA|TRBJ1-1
TGTGCCACCAGCAGACTTAAGGGCAGGGGAGACACTGAAGCTTTCTTT
CATSRLKGRGDTEAFF
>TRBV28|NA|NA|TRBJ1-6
TGTGCCAGCAAAACAGGGAGAAATTCACCCCTCCACTTT
CASKTGRNSPLHF
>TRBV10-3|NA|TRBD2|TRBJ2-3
TGTGCCATCAGTGTTTTAGCGGGAAGCACAGATACGCAGTATTTT
CAISVLAGSTDTQYF
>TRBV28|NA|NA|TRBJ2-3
TGTGCCAGCAGTTTATTTAGACAGAGCAGCACAGATACGCAGTATTTT
CASSLFRQSSTDTQYF
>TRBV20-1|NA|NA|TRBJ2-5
TGCAGTGCTAGTAGGGGTGGGGAGACCCAGTACTTC
CSASRGGETQYF
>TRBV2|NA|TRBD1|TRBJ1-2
TGTGCCAGCGAGACAGGGCGGATCCTCTCTCTCACCTATGGCTACACCTTC
CASETGRILSLTYGYTF
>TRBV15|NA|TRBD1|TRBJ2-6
TGTGCCACCAGCAGGGCAGGGGGCTCTGGGGCCAACGTCCTGACTTTC
CATSRAGGSGANVLTF
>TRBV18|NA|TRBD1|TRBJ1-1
TGTGCCAGCTCACCTACGTTCAGGGGGACTGAAGCTTTCTTT
CASSPTFRGTEAFF
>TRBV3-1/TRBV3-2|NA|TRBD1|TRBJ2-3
TGTGCCAGCAGCCGCAGACTTGGACAGGGAACAGATACGCAGTATTTT
CASSRRLGQGTDTQYF
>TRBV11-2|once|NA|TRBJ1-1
TGTGCCAGCAGCCCAGAGGGTACTGAAGCTTTCTTT
CASSPEGTEAFF
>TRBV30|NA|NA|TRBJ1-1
TGTGCCTGGTCGCAGGGAAGCACTGAAGCTTTCTTT
CAWSQGSTEAFF
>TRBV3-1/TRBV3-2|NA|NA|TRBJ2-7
TGTGCCAGCAGCAGAAATGAACGTAGACAGTCCAGGTTCTACGAGCAGTACTTC
CASSRNERRQSRFYEQYF